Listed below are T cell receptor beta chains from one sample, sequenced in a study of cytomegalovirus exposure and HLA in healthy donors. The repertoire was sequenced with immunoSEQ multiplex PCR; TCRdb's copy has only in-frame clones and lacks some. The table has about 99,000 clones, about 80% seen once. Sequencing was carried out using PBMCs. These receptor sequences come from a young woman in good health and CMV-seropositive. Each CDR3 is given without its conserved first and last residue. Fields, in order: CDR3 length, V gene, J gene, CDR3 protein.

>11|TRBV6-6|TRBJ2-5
ASRLARQETQY
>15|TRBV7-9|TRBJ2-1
ASSSPTGLRSYNEQF
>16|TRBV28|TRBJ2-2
ASSSPGLPRGGSGELF
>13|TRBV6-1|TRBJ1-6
ASRSRDTYNSRRH
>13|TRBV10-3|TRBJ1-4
AISSGTRHNEKLF
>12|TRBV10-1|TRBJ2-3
ASSDVRSTDTQY
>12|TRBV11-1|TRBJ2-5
ASRPRTGQETQY
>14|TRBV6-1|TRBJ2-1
ASSEGGDWRYNEQF
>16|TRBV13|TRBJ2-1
ASSSKGLAGGMGYEQF
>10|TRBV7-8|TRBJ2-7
ASSLLALEQY
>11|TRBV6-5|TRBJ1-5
ASRPQGNQPQH
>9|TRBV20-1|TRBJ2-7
SARRGFEQY
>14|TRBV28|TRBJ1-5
ASSLEARYSNQPQH
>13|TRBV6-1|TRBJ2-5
ASSEDRGLTETQY
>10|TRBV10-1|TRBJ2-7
ARPGTGGEQY
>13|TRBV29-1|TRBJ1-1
SVVTSRARNTEAF
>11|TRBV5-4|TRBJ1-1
ASRHARNTEAF
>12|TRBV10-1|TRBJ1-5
AKNEGRPNQPQH
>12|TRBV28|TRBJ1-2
ASSGSSTNYGYT
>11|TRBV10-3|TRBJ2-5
AINPGLEETQY
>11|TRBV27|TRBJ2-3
ASSLSRGDTQY
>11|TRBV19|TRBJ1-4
ASSGWEDEKLF
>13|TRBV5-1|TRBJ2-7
ASSWGTSGSDEQY
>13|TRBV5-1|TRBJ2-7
ASSEAGAITYEQY
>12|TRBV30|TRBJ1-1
AWAPGGTNTEAF
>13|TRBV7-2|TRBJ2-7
ASSFGAGGTYEQY
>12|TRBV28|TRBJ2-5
ASSFWTAQETQY
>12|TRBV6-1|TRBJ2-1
ASSEYGTRVEQF
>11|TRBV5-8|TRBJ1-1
ASSFGQVTEAF
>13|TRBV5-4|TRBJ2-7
ASSLDVASSYEQY
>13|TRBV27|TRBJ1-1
ASSFHRGLGTEAF
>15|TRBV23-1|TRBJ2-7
ASSHLKLQGSSYEQY
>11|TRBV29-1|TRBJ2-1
SVEGRELNEQF
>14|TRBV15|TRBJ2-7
ATSSVTGTHRYEQY
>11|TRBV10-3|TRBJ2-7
ATGSGEGYEQY
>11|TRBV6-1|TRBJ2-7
ASKTQAHYEQY
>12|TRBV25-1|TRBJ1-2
ASSKTGDPYGYT
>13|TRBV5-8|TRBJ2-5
ASSPGQTHQETQY
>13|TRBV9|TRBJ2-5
ASSATGGREETQY
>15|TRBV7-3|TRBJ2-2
ASSSTLAGGVTGELF
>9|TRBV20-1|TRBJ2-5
NIRVLETQY
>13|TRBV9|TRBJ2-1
ASSPVQVSYNEQF
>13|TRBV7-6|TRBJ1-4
ASSPQTGFNEKLF
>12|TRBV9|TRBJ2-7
ASSVGTNSYEQY
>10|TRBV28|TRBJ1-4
ASGTQGEKLF